This TCR beta chain appears in the sequencing data of a study of blood T cell repertoires in COVID-19. Study at large: Sites across the United States, Italy and Spain contributed samples from acute and convalescent COVID-19. T cells, B-cell-depleted T cells, or PBMCs supplied cDNA or gDNA.

Original processing notes: Estimated nucleated cell counts came from reference gene primer amplification. The assay was immunoSEQ multiplex PCR, and TCRdb's table has in-frame clones only and misses some. V and J calls and clone size are those listed in that table; D and trimming were worked out from the DNA. The repertoire holds 110,000 or so clones, with about 80% as singletons. Trimming took off 0 bases at V and 0 bases at J, with 12 bases between the two ends. This CDR3 is built from 17 residues. Germline-derived CDR1 and CDR2 are SGHVS and FQNEAQ. V usage is TRBV7-8 and J usage is TRBJ1-3; D unclear. The TCR was taken from a woman between 40 and 55 years old with acute or convalescent COVID-19. Sequencing input: peripheral blood. Written as DNA, the CDR3 is TGTGCCAGCAGCTTAGCCAGGTTGTCGAACTCTGGAAACACCATATATTTT. This translates into CASSLARLSNSGNTIYF.